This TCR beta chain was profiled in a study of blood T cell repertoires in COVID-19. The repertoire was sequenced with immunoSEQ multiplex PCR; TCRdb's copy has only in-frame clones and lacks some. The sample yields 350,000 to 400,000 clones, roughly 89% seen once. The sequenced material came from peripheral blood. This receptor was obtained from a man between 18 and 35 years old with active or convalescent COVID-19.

CDR3 sequence reads: CASSPAGGEQYF. CDR3 nucleotides: TGTGCCAGCAGCCCGGCGGGTGGCGAGCAGTACTTC. V is TRBV5-4 and J is TRBJ2-7; a possible D gene is TRBD2 (5 bases). There are 12 residues in the CDR3. CDR1 is SGHNT and CDR2 is YYREEE in the germline V gene (reference sequence). V dropped 4 bases and J dropped 6 bases, with 11 bases sitting between them.